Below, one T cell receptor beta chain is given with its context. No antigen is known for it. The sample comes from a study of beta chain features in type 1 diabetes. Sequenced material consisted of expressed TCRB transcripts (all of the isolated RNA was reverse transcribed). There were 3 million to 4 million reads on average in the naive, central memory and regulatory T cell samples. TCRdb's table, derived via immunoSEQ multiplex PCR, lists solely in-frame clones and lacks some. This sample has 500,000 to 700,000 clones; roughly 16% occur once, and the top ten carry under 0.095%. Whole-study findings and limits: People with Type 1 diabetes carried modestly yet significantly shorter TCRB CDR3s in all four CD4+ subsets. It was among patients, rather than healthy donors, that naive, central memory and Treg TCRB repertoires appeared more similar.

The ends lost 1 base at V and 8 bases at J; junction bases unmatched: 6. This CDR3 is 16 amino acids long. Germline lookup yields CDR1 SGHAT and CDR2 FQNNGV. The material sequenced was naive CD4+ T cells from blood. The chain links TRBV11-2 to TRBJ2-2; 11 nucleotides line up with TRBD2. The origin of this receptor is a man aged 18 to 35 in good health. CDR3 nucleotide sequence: TGTGCCAGCAGCTTAGCCGGGACTAGCGGAAGGGGGGAGCTGTTTTTT. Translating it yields CASSLAGTSGRGELFF.